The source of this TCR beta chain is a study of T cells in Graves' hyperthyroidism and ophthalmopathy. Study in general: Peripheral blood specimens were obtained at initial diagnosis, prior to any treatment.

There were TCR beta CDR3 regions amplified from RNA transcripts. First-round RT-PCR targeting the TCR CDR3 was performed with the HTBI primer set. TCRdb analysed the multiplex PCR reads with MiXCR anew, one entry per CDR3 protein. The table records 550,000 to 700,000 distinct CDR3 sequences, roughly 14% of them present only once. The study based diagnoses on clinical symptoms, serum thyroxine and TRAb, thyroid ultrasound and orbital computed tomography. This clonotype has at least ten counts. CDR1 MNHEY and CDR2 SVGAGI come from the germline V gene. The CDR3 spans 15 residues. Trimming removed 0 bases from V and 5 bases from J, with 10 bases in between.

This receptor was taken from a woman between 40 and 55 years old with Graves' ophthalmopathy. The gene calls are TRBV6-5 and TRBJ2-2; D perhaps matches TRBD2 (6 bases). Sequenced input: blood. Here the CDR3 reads CASSYSGGKTGELFF. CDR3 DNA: TGTGCCAGCAGTTACTCTGGCGGGAAGACCGGGGAGCTGTTTTTT.